This T cell receptor beta chain stems from a study of identical twins. This clonotype was seen a handful of times. MiXCR, applied by TCRdb to the 5' RACE reads, yields one record per CDR3 protein. The data contain 640,000 or so distinct CDR3 sequences, 6.1% of them singletons. Each donor was a healthy Caucasian. V was pared by 9 bases and J by 2 bases, with 10 bases of the junction left unmatched. CDR3 length: 18 amino acids. Germline loops: CDR1 KGHDR, CDR2 SFDVKD. The sequence derives from a man between 18 and 35 years old in good health. The sequenced material came from naive T cells sorted from blood. The chain has TRBV24-1 and TRBJ2-3, with 16 bases matching TRBD2. CDR3 DNA: TGTGCCACCGGAGCCGGGACTAGCGGGAGGGATATCACAGATACGCAGTATTTT. It specifies CATGAGTSGRDITDTQYF.